Below are 31 T cell receptor beta chains sequenced from a single sample in a study of blood T cell repertoires in COVID-19. The assay was immunoSEQ multiplex PCR, and TCRdb's table has in-frame clones only and misses some. Among about 140,000 clones, 65% to 80% were seen once, and the ten largest hold around 14%. Sequencing was carried out using peripheral blood. The source is an elderly man with acute or convalescent COVID-19.

The CDR3 DNA reads TGTGCCAGCAGTCTTAAGCGACCTGCGGGGGCTGGGGCCAACGTCCTGACTTTC. Protein product: CASSLKRPAGAGANVLTF. This chain uses TRBV7-2 with TRBJ2-6; 7 bases are shared with TRBD2. J lost 2 bases, V lost 6 bases, and 13 bases had no gene match. The germline V gene has CDR1 SGHTA and CDR2 FQGNSA. The CDR3 sequence is 18 residues long.

V is TRBV3-1 (or the pseudogene TRBV3-2) and J is TRBJ2-5; D is perhaps TRBD2 (6 bases). Germline assignment: CDR1 LGHDT and CDR2 YNNKEL (reference sequence). The ends were cut back, 4 bases at V and 4 bases at J, with 22 bases in the middle. The CDR3 loop spans 17 amino acids. CDR3 residues: CASSRMSGRGGTETQYF. The CDR3, as DNA: TGTGCCAGCAGCCGGATGTCGGGGCGGGGAGGTACAGAGACCCAGTACTTC.

This clone occurred a few times. The chain recombines TRBV7-3 with TRBJ2-1; unclear D gene. Looked up from germline, CDR1 is SGHTA and CDR2 is FQGTGA. The CDR3 runs 14 residues. V was trimmed by 4 bases and J by 12 bases, leaving 19 bases between them. The DNA for the CDR3 is TGTGCCAGCAGCTCGACTCCGGGTTTGGTCCGGCAGTTCTTC. It codes for CASSSTPGLVRQFF.

This clone was seen a few times. The V gene is TRBV6-2 or TRBV6-3, the J gene TRBJ2-7; 8 nucleotides align to TRBD1. The CDR3 spans 13 residues. The V gene end was trimmed by 2 bases and the J gene end by 4 bases; junction bases not matched to a gene: 1. Germline loops: CDR1 MNHEY, CDR2 SVGEGT. In DNA form, the CDR3 reads TGTGCCAGCAGTTACCGACAGGGGTACGAGCAGTACTTC. Its protein is CASSYRQGYEQYF.

The chain joins TRBV30 to TRBJ2-7, with D possibly being TRBD1 (6 bases). The CDR3 consists of 11 residues. Per germline, CDR1 GTSNPN and CDR2 SVGIG (reference sequence). Trimming took 4 bases from V and 6 from J, leaving 10 bases between them. CDR3: CAWTGASEQYF. In DNA, the CDR3 is TGTGCCTGGACAGGGGCGAGCGAGCAGTACTTC. Complete variable domain (other parts from reference TRBV30 and TRBJ2-7): SQTIHQWPATLVQPVGSPLSLECTVEGTSNPNLYWYRQAAGRGLQLLFYSVGIGQISSEVPQNLSASRPQDRQFILSSKKLLLSDSGFYLCAWTGASEQYFGPGTRLTVT.

This rearrangement joins TRBV9 to TRBJ2-1, with D possibly being TRBD2 (6 bases). The germline V gene encodes CDR1 SGDLS and CDR2 YYNGEE. The V end lost 0 bases, the J end lost 4 bases, and 11 bases lay between the germline ends. The CDR3 is 15 amino acids. CDR3: CASSVVFSGYNEQFF. DNA of the CDR3: TGTGCCAGCAGCGTAGTGTTCAGCGGGTACAATGAGCAGTTCTTC.

The chain uses TRBV6-5 and TRBJ1-6; D ambiguous. CDR3 length: 13 residues. Trimming took off 5 bases at V and 10 bases at J, with 12 bases between the two ends. Looked up from germline, CDR1 is MNHEY and CDR2 is SVGAGI. CDR3 residues: CASSLAVGSPLHF. The CDR3 region has the DNA TGTGCCAGCAGTCTGGCGGTTGGATCACCCCTCCACTTT.

V is TRBV28 and J is TRBJ1-5, with 9 bases matching TRBD1. This CDR3 has 14 residues. Germline V gene lookup returns CDR1 MDHEN and CDR2 SYDVKM. The junction had 10 bases not matched to a gene; V was cut back by 11 bases and J by 5 bases. The CDR3 is CASLGQGKHQPQHF. CDR3 coding DNA: TGTGCCTCGCTGGGACAGGGTAAACATCAGCCCCAGCATTTT.

J is TRBJ2-3 and V is TRBV4-3; 8 bases line up with TRBD2. The CDR3 covers 17 residues. Unmatched junction bases numbered 10, after V lost 0 bases and J lost 5 bases. The germline CDR1 and CDR2 sequences are LGHNA and YSLEER. The CDR3 spells CASSQDLQRGSLDTQYF. CDR3 nucleotide sequence: TGCGCCAGCAGCCAAGATCTGCAGCGGGGGTCTTTAGATACGCAGTATTTT.

V is TRBV7-2 and J is TRBJ2-3; D is undetermined. Per the germline V gene, CDR1 is SGHTA and CDR2 is FQGNSA. This CDR3 region has 14 residues. Trimming left V 1 base short and J 0 bases short, with 5 bases between. The CDR3 DNA sequence: TGTGCCAGCAGCTTAGGCCTAAGCACAGATACGCAGTATTTT. Protein product: CASSLGLSTDTQYF.

The rearrangement links TRBV7-2 to TRBJ2-5; possibly TRBD2 for D (7 bases). Trimming pared 1 base from V and 2 bases from J, leaving 17 bases between. Germline-derived CDR1 and CDR2 are SGHTA and FQGNSA. There are 17 residues in the CDR3. CDR3 sequence reads: CASSLGRGPRGQETQYF. Here the CDR3 DNA reads TGTGCCAGCAGCTTAGGGCGGGGGCCTCGGGGGCAAGAGACCCAGTACTTC.

As for this clone: A clone one base away is much larger, so this may be a read error. The same CDR3 arises from other DNA sequences in this sample as well. J is TRBJ1-2 and V is TRBV5-6; D is perhaps TRBD1 (6 bases). The V end was cut by 0 bases, the J end by 4 bases, with 7 bases between. This CDR3 region has 13 residues. The germline V gene has CDR1 SGHDT and CDR2 YYEEEE. CDR3 residues: CASSLGTVYGYTF. Written as DNA, the CDR3 is TGTGCCAGCAGCTTGGGGACAGTCTATGGCTACACCTTC. The complete variable domain, with remaining parts taken from reference TRBV5-6 and TRBJ1-2, reads DAGVTQSPTHLIKTRGQQVTLRCSPKSGHDTVSWYQQALGQGPQFIFQYYEEEERQRGNFPDRFSGHQFPNYSSELNVNALLLGDSALYLCASSLGTVYGYTFGSGTRLTVV.

V is TRBV5-4 and J is TRBJ1-1; D call uncertain. Germline V gene data show CDR1 as SGHNT and CDR2 as YYREEE (reference sequence). Trimming pared 4 bases from V and 1 base from J, leaving 17 bases between. The CDR3 contains 16 residues. The CDR3 nucleotides read TGTGCCAGCAGCGGGAGTAAGGGTGTAGCGAACACTGAAGCTTTCTTT. It yields the protein CASSGSKGVANTEAFF.

This chain joins TRBV5-5 and TRBJ1-5; the match to TRBD1 covers 8 bases. This CDR3 region has 15 residues. CDR1 SGHKS and CDR2 YYEKEE come from the germline V gene (reference sequence). J lost 2 bases, V lost 4 bases, and 5 bases had no gene match. The CDR3 DNA follows: TGTGCCAGCAGCGGACAGGGTGGGGGCAATCAGCCCCAGCATTTT. Translation: CASSGQGGGNQPQHF.

This clone was seen a few times. The gene calls are TRBV7-2 and TRBJ1-3, with D perhaps matching TRBD1 (5 bases). V lost 0 bases to trimming and J lost 10 bases, with 10 bases between them. CDR3 length: 13 amino acids. From germline, CDR1 is SGHTA and CDR2 FQGNSA. The CDR3 region is CASSLAGGETIYF. Written as DNA, the CDR3 is TGTGCCAGCAGCTTAGCGGGAGGGGAAACCATATATTTT.

V usage is TRBV28 and J usage is TRBJ1-4; perhaps TRBD1 as D (5 bases). V was trimmed by 5 bases and J by 4 bases, leaving 14 bases between them. CDR1 is MDHEN and CDR2 is SYDVKM in the germline V gene. This CDR3 spans 15 amino acids. The CDR3 nucleotides are TGTGCCAGCAGTCAGATATCGGGGGGTAATGAAAAACTGTTTTTT. This codes for CASSQISGGNEKLFF.

In its sample, this clone was seen once. J is TRBJ2-3 and V is TRBV7-2, with TRBD2 matching over 14 bases. V dropped 1 base and J dropped 7; count of bases not matched to a gene: 13. There are 19 residues in the CDR3. Germline V lookup: CDR1 SGHTA, CDR2 FQGNSA. The CDR3 sequence is CASSLGSGTSGGAQNTQYF. The CDR3 region has the DNA TGTGCCAGCAGCTTAGGATCGGGGACTAGCGGGGGCGCTCAAAATACGCAGTATTTT.

The V and J genes are TRBV7-3 and TRBJ2-1, with a possible D match to TRBD1 (6 bases). The CDR3 is made up of 14 amino acids. Trimming shortened V by 4 bases and J by 6 bases, and 13 bases separated the two germline ends. Looked up from germline, CDR1 is SGHTA and CDR2 is FQGTGA. The CDR3 region is CASSSPTGSNEQFF. DNA of the CDR3: TGTGCCAGCAGCTCACCTACAGGGTCCAATGAGCAGTTCTTC.

This clone was picked up a small number of times. This chain connects TRBV5-6 to TRBJ2-6, with D possibly matching TRBD1 (6 bases). This CDR3 has 14 amino acids. CDR1 SGHDT and CDR2 YYEEEE come from the germline V gene. The V end lost 2 bases, the J end lost 10 bases, and 13 bases lay between the germline ends. CDR3 bases: TGTGCCAGCAGCTTCCGGGACACCGCGAACGTCCTGACTTTC. It encodes CASSFRDTANVLTF.

The CDR3 DNA reads as TGTGCCAGCAGCCCTGTCAGGGACTATGGCTACACCTTC. Encoded protein: CASSPVRDYGYTF. The rearrangement uses TRBV4-2 and TRBJ1-2, with D perhaps TRBD1 (5 bases). CDR3 size: 13 residues. Deletions cut 4 bases from V and 3 bases from J, with 9 bases between. Germline CDR1 reads LGHNA; CDR2 reads YNFKEQ.

This chain connects TRBV3-1 (or the pseudogene TRBV3-2) to TRBJ1-2; D not certain. V lost 4 bases to trimming and J lost 5 bases, with 17 bases between them. The CDR3 contains 15 residues. The germline gives CDR1 LGHDT, CDR2 YNNKEL (reference sequence). The CDR3 is CASSPSAPGKYGYTF. DNA of the CDR3: TGTGCCAGCAGCCCCTCCGCGCCCGGGAAATATGGCTACACCTTC.

As concerns this clone: The same CDR3 is also encoded by other DNA sequences in this sample. The chain is built from TRBV11-2 and TRBJ2-5, with D possibly matching TRBD1 (5 bases). Trimming took 5 bases from V and 2 from J, leaving 9 bases between them. Germline lookup yields CDR1 SGHAT and CDR2 FQNNGV. CDR3 size: 13 residues. The CDR3 loop reads CASSPSGQETQYF. In DNA, the CDR3 is TGTGCCAGCAGCCCATCAGGGCAAGAGACCCAGTACTTC.

V and J are TRBV6-5 and TRBJ1-6; D may be TRBD1 (6 bases). Germline loops: CDR1 MNHEY, CDR2 SVGAGI. Trimming took 4 bases from V and 7 from J, leaving 11 bases between them. The CDR3 is made up of 14 amino acids. The CDR3 is CASSSTGGNSPLHF. In nucleotides, the CDR3 is TGTGCCAGCAGTTCGACAGGTGGGAATTCACCCCTCCACTTT.

The chain employs TRBV19 and TRBJ2-7, with D possibly being TRBD1 (6 bases). The germline gives CDR1 LNHDA, CDR2 SQIVND (reference sequence). V shed 3 bases and J shed 5 bases, with 17 bases lying between them. This CDR3 comprises 15 residues. The CDR3 nucleotides are TGTGCCAGTAGTATTCTCCCGGACAGTACTGACGAGCAGTACTTC. Amino acid sequence: CASSILPDSTDEQYF.

This sequence joins TRBV9 and TRBJ1-1, with D maybe TRBD1 (5 bases). Per the germline V gene, CDR1 is SGDLS and CDR2 is YYNGEE. Trimming left V 2 bases short and J 4 bases short, with 15 bases between. CDR3 size: 15 residues. Here the CDR3 reads CASSVSGAAGTEAFF. CDR3 DNA: TGTGCCAGCAGCGTTTCTGGGGCAGCCGGCACTGAAGCTTTCTTT.

This clone was counted between two and nine times. CDR3 sequence reads: CAWSVPQNYGYTF. The CDR3 DNA follows: TGTGCCTGGAGTGTACCACAGAACTATGGCTACACCTTC. The V call is TRBV30, the J call TRBJ1-2; D remains ambiguous. Trimming removed 0 bases at V and 2 bases at J, with 7 bases between. The CDR3 extends over 13 amino acids. Germline V gives CDR1 GTSNPN, CDR2 SVGIG (reference sequence).

The V call is TRBV19, the J call TRBJ2-4; 14 nucleotides agree with TRBD2. Germline CDR1 and CDR2: LNHDA and SQIVND (reference sequence). The CDR3 loop spans 17 amino acids. J was trimmed by 3 bases and V by 11 bases; bases with no gene match: 12. CDR3 sequence reads: CASSETSGGASKNIQYF. CDR3 coding DNA: TGTGCCTCCTCTGAGACTAGCGGGGGGGCAAGCAAAAACATTCAGTACTTC.

The rearrangement uses TRBV6-1 and TRBJ2-5; tentatively, D is TRBD1 (7 bases). Germline V gene data show CDR1 as MNHNS and CDR2 as SASEGT. With 5 bases removed from V and 5 bases from J, the gap between germline ends came to 18 bases. This CDR3 comprises 15 residues. The CDR3 coding sequence is TGTGCCAGCAGTAAGACTGGAGGGGGCTGGGAGACCCAGTACTTC. Its translation is CASSKTGGGWETQYF.

The chain has TRBV6-6 and TRBJ2-3; weak D call: TRBD2 (6 bases). The CDR3 spans 14 residues. V lost 6 bases and J lost 8, with 18 bases in between. Per the germline V gene, CDR1 is MNHNY and CDR2 is SVGAGI (reference sequence). The CDR3 bases are TGTGCCAGCAGACCGAGCGGGCCGCCGGTTACGCAGTATTTT. Its protein is CASRPSGPPVTQYF.

This sequence joins TRBV24-1 and TRBJ1-5; TRBD1 matches 7 bases. Germline loops: CDR1 KGHDR, CDR2 SFDVKD. There are 16 residues in the CDR3. V gave up 1 base and J gave up 5 bases; unmatched junction bases: 7. CDR3 in amino acids: CATSDFGQEGHQPQHF. In DNA, the CDR3 is TGTGCCACCAGTGATTTTGGACAGGAGGGTCATCAGCCCCAGCATTTT.

The V and J genes are TRBV24-1 and TRBJ1-5; D ambiguous. Germline CDR1 and CDR2: KGHDR and SFDVKD. There are 14 residues in the CDR3. The V end was cut by 1 base, the J end by 6 bases, with 9 bases between. In DNA form, the CDR3 reads TGTGCCACCAGTGATTTTGAAACTGGTCAGCCCCAGCATTTT. Protein: CATSDFETGQPQHF.